This section outlines one T cell receptor (beta chain) sequence together with its context. Germline CDR1 reads MNHEY; CDR2 reads SMNVEV (reference sequence). Trimming removed 6 bases at V and 2 bases at J, with 11 bases between. The CDR3 sequence is 13 residues long. The entry originates in a study of shared clonotypes between healthy human individuals. The data were produced by immunoSEQ multiplex PCR, yet TCRdb's version contains in-frame clones alone and is incomplete. This table holds 2 million to 2.5 million clones, approximately 95% found once. Source material: naive CD4+ T cells sorted from blood. Subset defined: CD45RA+ positively selected. The V gene is TRBV27, the J gene TRBJ2-7; D remains ambiguous. The TCR originated in a man between 18 and 29 years old in good health. The CDR3 DNA reads TGTGCCAGCAGCCCTTTTCGGACCTACGAGCAGTACTTC. Translating gives CASSPFRTYEQYF.